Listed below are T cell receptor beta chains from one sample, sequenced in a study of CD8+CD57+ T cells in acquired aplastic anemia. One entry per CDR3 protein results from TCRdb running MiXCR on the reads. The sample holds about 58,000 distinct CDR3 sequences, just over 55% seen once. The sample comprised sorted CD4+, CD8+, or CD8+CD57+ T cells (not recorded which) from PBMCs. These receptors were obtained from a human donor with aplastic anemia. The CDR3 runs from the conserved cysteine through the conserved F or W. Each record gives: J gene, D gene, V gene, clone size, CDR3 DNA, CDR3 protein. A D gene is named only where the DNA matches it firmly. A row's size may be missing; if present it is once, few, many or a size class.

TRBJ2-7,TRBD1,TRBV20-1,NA,TGCAGTGCTAGAGATGAGGGAAGGGGGCACTACGAGCAGTACTTC,CSARDEGRGHYEQYF
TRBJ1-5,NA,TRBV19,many,TGTGCCAGTACCCCATTGGGACGCATCCCGAATAGCAATCAGCCCCAGCATTTT,CASTPLGRIPNSNQPQHF
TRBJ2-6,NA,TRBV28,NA,TGTGCCAGCAGCTCGGGACACCTGAGCTCTGGGGCCAACGTCCTGACTTTC,CASSSGHLSSGANVLTF
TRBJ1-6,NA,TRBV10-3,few,TGTGCCATCAGACAGGGCGGTTCACCCCTCCACTTT,CAIRQGGSPLHF
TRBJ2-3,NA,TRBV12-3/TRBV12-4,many,TGTGCCAGCAGTCCCAACAGGGACTTCCACACAGATACGCAGTATTTT,CASSPNRDFHTDTQYF
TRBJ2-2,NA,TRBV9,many,TGTGCCAGCAGCGTCGGACGAGGGGAGCTGTTTTTT,CASSVGRGELFF
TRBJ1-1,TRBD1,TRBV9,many,TGTGCCAGCAGCACTTCCGGGACAGCAAACACTGAAGCTTTCTTT,CASSTSGTANTEAFF
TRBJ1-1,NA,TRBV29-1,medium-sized,TGCAGCGTTGAGTTCGGGGGAAGTTGGGCTTTCTTT,CSVEFGGSWAFF
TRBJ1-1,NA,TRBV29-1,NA,TGCAGCGTTGTGCTGGGGGGTACAGCGAACACTGAAGCTTTCTTT,CSVVLGGTANTEAFF
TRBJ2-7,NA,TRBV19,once,TGTGCCAGTAGTATACCCGGCAGGGCCTACGAGCAGTACTTC,CASSIPGRAYEQYF
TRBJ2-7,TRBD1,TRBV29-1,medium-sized,TGCAGCGCTGGGGACAGGGTCCTCGAGCAGTACTTC,CSAGDRVLEQYF
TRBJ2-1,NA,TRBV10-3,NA,TGTGCCATCAGTGAGTCGGGACTCGCGAGCTCCTACAATGAGCAGTTCTTC,CAISESGLASSYNEQFF
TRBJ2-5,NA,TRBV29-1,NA,TGCAGTGTAAACCGGGTCTACGATGAGACCCAGTACTTC,CSVNRVYDETQYF